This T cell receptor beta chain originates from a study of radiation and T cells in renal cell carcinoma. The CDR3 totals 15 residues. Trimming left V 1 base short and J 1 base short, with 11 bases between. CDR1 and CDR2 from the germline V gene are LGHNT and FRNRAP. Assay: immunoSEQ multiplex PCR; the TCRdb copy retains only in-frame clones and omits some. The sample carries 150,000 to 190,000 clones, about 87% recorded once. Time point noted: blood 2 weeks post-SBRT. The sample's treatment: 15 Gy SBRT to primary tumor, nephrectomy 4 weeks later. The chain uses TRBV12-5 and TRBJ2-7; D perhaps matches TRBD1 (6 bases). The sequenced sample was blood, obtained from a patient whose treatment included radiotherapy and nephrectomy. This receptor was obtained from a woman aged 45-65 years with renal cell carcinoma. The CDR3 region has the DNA TGTGCTAGTGGTTTGGCGCCAGGGGAGTCCTACGAGCAGTACTTC. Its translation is CASGLAPGESYEQYF.